This section outlines one TCR beta chain sequence together with its context. The sample belongs to a study of blood T cell repertoires in COVID-19. Original handling: Counts of nucleated cells, estimated from reference gene primer amplification, were obtained. Using immunoSEQ multiplex PCR, the repertoire was profiled, and TCRdb retains in-frame clones only, with some absent. V, J and clone size reflect that table, while D and trimming were determined from the DNA. The sample includes fewer than 250,000 clones, 70% to 90% of them seen just once. Per germline, CDR1 MDHEN and CDR2 SYDVKM. The CDR3 covers 13 residues. The V and J ends lost 1 base and 6 bases respectively, with 6 bases between them.

Source material: peripheral blood. This receptor was identified in a man in his forties or fifties with acute or convalescent COVID-19. This chain links TRBV28 with TRBJ2-2, with D hard to call. CDR3 nucleotides: TGTGCCAGCAGTTTATATCGGGCCGGGGAGCTGTTTTTT. This gives the protein CASSLYRAGELFF.